These 6 T cell receptor beta chains were all obtained from the same sample, sequenced in a study of blood T cell repertoires in COVID-19. Data came from immunoSEQ multiplex PCR; TCRdb stores just in-frame clones and leaves some out. Found here are tens of thousands of clones, roughly 80% of them singletons; the top ten hold 10%. Sequenced input: peripheral blood. The origin of the receptors is a woman aged 70-85 years with acute or convalescent COVID-19.

The V call is TRBV5-1, the J call TRBJ2-7, with D possibly TRBD1 on 5 matching bases. This CDR3 comprises 12 residues. In germline, CDR1 is SGHRS, CDR2 YFSETQ. Trimming removed 4 bases at V and 4 bases at J, with 9 bases between. DNA of the CDR3: TGCGCCAGCAGCATCCAGGGTTACGAGCAGTACTTC. Its protein product is CASSIQGYEQYF.

This clone was observed a handful of times. The CDR3 sequence is CATSSLRTGNSPLHF. For the CDR3, the DNA is TGTGCCACCAGCAGCTTAAGGACAGGAAATTCACCCCTCCACTTT. This chain uses TRBV15 with TRBJ1-6, with TRBD1 identical over 7 bases. Trimming took 3 bases from V and 7 from J; bases not matched to a gene: 6. The CDR3 runs to 15 residues. CDR1 is LNHNV, CDR2 YYDKDF, per germline (reference sequence). The variable domain in full, completed from reference TRBV15 and TRBJ1-6, reads DAMVIQNPRYQVTQFGKPVTLSCSQTLNHNVMYWYQQKSSQAPKLLFHYYDKDFNNEADTPDNFQSRRPNTSFCFLDIRSPGLGDTAMYLCATSSLRTGNSPLHFGNGTRLTVT.

The J gene is TRBJ1-1, the V gene TRBV29-1; D gene uncertain. Trimming took off 7 bases at V and 0 bases at J, with 6 bases between the two ends. Germline CDR1 SQVTM, CDR2 ANQGSEA. The CDR3 totals 11 residues. The CDR3 reads CSGALNTEAFF. CDR3 in DNA: TGCAGCGGAGCATTGAACACTGAAGCTTTCTTT.

This rearrangement joins TRBV12-3 or TRBV12-4 to TRBJ2-7; tentative D call: TRBD2 (6 bases). This CDR3 spans 12 amino acids. Trimming took 7 bases from V and 4 from J, leaving 11 bases between them. The CDR3 DNA reads as TGTGCCAGCACCTCCCGGGGGTACGAGCAGTACTTC. This sequence encodes CASTSRGYEQYF.

The chain uses TRBV3-1 (or the pseudogene TRBV3-2) and TRBJ1-6; D is unresolved. Per the germline V gene, CDR1 is LGHDT and CDR2 is YNNKEL (reference sequence). The CDR3 is 14 amino acids. Trimming removed 1 base from V and 7 bases from J, with 8 bases in between. The CDR3 DNA sequence: TGTGCCAGCAGCCAAGGACTGCAGAATTCACCCCTCCACTTT. This codes for CASSQGLQNSPLHF.

This rearrangement joins TRBV6-5 to TRBJ2-7; weak D call: TRBD1 (6 bases). CDR3 size: 12 residues. Trimming left V 6 bases short and J 3 bases short, with 9 bases between. Germline lookup yields CDR1 MNHEY and CDR2 SVGAGI. The DNA for the CDR3 is TGTGCCAGCAGCTTCAGGGGCTACGAGCAGTACTTC. Translated: CASSFRGYEQYF.